A selection of T cell receptor beta chains follows, all from one sample in a study of blood T cell repertoires in COVID-19. Data came from immunoSEQ multiplex PCR; TCRdb stores just in-frame clones and leaves some out. The table lists about 120,000 clones, 60% to 85% of them singletons. Sequenced: peripheral blood. Receptor source: an older man with acute or convalescent COVID-19. The CDR3 runs from the conserved cysteine through the conserved F or W.

TRBV30,CAWSGRRNQPQHF
TRBV7-2,CASSSGQGVGYEQYF
TRBV18,CASSSGVADNSPLHF
TRBV5-1,CASSFPDNYGYTF
TRBV3-1/TRBV3-2,CASSLSGGAVGNTIYF
TRBV9,CASSVRDRGSPLHF
TRBV12-5,CASGLETGATNEKLFF
TRBV19,CASSSSRTGRNQPQHF
TRBV15,CATSSPGQGFMKTQYF
TRBV24-1,CATSDPDSTEAFF
TRBV7-9,CASSFLQGVRYNEQFF
TRBV3-1/TRBV3-2,CASSRSGGAVNTQYF
TRBV5-1,CASSAGLAGTDTQYF
TRBV6-1,CASSDQGYGYTF
TRBV19,CASSPMDSTLNTEAFF
TRBV18,CASSPQRQGRTYNEQFF
TRBV10-3,CAIKPGQGAENSPLHF
TRBV14,CASSRKDFQETQYF
TRBV9,CASSVDWGTLGDTQYF